This T cell receptor beta chain comes out of a study of human T cells and chemical hapten exposure. In its sample, this clonotype was seen a few times. The antigen is undetermined. Total RNA was isolated from whole blood that had not been fractionated. Per the authors' pipeline: Over 95,000 TCRs per sample was the median, with a range of roughly 23,224 to 750,000. TCRdb re-called the 5' RACE reads with MiXCR, one entry per CDR3 protein. What appears here as the V and J calls and clone size reflects TCRdb's work, not the paper's. Of tens of thousands of distinct CDR3 sequences in the sample, 6.5% to 8.5% were seen once. J was trimmed by 6 bases and V by 7 bases; bases with no gene match: 11. Germline lookup yields CDR1 MDHEN and CDR2 SYDVKM. The CDR3 runs to 15 residues. Study results and caveats: TCRs above 1 in 1000 frequency did not change with DPC sensitization.

The chain carries TRBV28 and TRBJ1-5; 8 bases are shared with TRBD1. The source of this sequence is a male donor in good health. The CDR3 is CASNGWDRRIQPQHF. The CDR3 DNA reads as TGTGCCAGCAATGGATGGGACAGGCGGATTCAGCCCCAGCATTTT.